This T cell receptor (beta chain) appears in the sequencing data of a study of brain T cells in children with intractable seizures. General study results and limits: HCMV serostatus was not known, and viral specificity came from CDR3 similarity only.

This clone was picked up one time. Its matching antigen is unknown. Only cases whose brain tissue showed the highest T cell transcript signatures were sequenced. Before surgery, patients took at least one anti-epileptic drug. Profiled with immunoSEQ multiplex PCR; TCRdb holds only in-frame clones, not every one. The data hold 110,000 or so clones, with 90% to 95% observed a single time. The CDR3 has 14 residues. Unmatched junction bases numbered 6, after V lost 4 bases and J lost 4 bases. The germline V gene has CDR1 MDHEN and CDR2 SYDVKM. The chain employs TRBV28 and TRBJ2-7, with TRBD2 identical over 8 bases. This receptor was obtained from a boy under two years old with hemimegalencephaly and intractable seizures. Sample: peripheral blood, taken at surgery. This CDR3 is CASSSGTRLYEQYF. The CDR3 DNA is TGTGCCAGCAGTTCTGGGACTAGGCTTTACGAGCAGTACTTC.